The entry that follows covers one T cell receptor (beta chain) sequence. What it binds is not known. The data belong to a study of OX40 agonist ivuxolimab in advanced cancers. Study background: The patients' treatment was ivuxolimab, an agonistic anti-OX40 (CD134) antibody. Having had anti-PD-1, anti-PD-L1 or anti-CTLA-4 therapy before was allowed, and over 35% had some.

This CDR3 is 12 amino acids long. Germline CDR1 is LGHNT and CDR2 is FRNRAP. Deletions cut 2 bases from V and 6 bases from J, with 6 bases between. Method: immunoSEQ multiplex PCR; TCRdb's copy keeps in-frame clones and lacks some. This table holds about 88,000 clones, roughly 85% found once. Study-level points and caveats: Dosing at 0.1 to 3.0 mg/kg was accompanied by clonal expansion of CD4+ and CD8+ blood T cells by week 6.

The V and J genes are TRBV12-5 and TRBJ2-3; D uncertain. The material was CD4+ or CD8+ T cells sorted from blood, obtained in a trial of the OX40 agonist ivuxolimab. The receptor was derived from an adult with an advanced solid tumor such as melanoma, head and neck, liver or kidney cancer. This CDR3 is CASGLWVDTQYF. The CDR3 nucleotides read TGTGCTAGTGGTTTGTGGGTGGATACGCAGTATTTT.